The present entry profiles one TCR beta chain with its context. These data belong to a study of OX40 agonist ivuxolimab in advanced cancers. There are 20 residues in the CDR3. Germline CDR1 reads SGHNT; CDR2 reads YENEEA. V dropped 1 base and J dropped 1; count of bases not matched to a gene: 15. Only in-frame clones appear in the TCRdb table, and some are missing; sequencing was by immunoSEQ multiplex PCR. Among some 90,000 clones listed, approximately 90% were seen once. This specimen consisted of CD4+ or CD8+ T cells sorted from blood, obtained in a trial of the OX40 agonist ivuxolimab. The V call is TRBV11-3, the J call TRBJ2-1, with 8 nucleotides matching TRBD2. This sequence originates from an adult with an advanced solid tumor such as melanoma, head and neck, liver or kidney cancer. CDR3: CASSLGERELAGRSYNEQFF. CDR3 nucleotide sequence: TGTGCCAGCAGCTTAGGGGAGCGGGAGTTGGCGGGACGTTCCTACAATGAGCAGTTCTTC. Based on the CDR3 plus reference TRBV11-3 and TRBJ2-1, the full variable domain is EAGVVQSPRYKIIEKKQPVAFWCNPISGHNTLYWYLQNLGQGPELLIRYENEEAVDDSQLPKDRFSAERLKGVDSTLKIQPAELGDSAVYLCASSLGERELAGRSYNEQFFGPGTRLTVL.